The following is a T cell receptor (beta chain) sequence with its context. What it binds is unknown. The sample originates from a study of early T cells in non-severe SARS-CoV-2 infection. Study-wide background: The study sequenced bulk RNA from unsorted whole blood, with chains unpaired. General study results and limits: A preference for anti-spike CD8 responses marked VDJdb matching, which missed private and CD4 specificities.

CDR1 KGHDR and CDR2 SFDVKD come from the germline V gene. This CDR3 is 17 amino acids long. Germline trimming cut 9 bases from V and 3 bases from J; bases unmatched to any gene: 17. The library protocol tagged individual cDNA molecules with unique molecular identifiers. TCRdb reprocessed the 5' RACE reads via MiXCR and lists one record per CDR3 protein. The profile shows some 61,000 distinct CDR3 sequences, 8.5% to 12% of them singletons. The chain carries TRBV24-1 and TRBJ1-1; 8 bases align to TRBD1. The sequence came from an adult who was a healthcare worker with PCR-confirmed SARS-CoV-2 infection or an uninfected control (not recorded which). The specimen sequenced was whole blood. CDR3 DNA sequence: TGTGCCACCGGGGATCGACAGGGGACCAATGAGGACACTGAAGCTTTCTTT. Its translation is CATGDRQGTNEDTEAFF.